This T cell receptor beta chain was sequenced for a study of OX40 agonist ivuxolimab in advanced cancers. With respect to the entire study: The costimulatory receptor OX40 (CD134) was targeted by ivuxolimab, a fully human IgG2 agonistic monoclonal antibody. Prior anti-PD-1, anti-PD-L1 or anti-CTLA-4 therapy was permitted, and checkpoint inhibitors had been received by about 36% of dose-escalation patients. Intravenous ivuxolimab was administered to patients every 2 weeks at six dose levels: 0.01, 0.1, 0.3, 1.5, 3 and 10 mg/kg. Of the roughly 54 dose-escalation patients, hepatocellular carcinoma was present in around 19, melanoma in about 15, renal cell carcinoma in 9 and head and neck cancer in 9. In the dose-escalation cohort, around 80% of patients were male, and the mean age was 60 years with a range of roughly 23 to 90. The monotherapy dose-escalation portion (N ≈ 50 patients) of the phase I ivuxolimab trial is reported in the paper. Peripheral TCRbeta sequencing aimed to test whether ivuxolimab altered TCR sequence diversity and caused clonal T-cell expansion. Partial responses occurred in three dose-escalation patients: two with cutaneous melanoma and one with hepatocellular carcinoma.

The trial excluded patients who had a history of autoimmune disease or who were on systemic immunosuppression. In every dose cohort, peripheral blood was drawn for TCR sequencing at baseline, cycle 4 day 1, and cycle 7 day 1. Samples came from an open-label, multicenter, first-in-human phase I dose-escalation trial of ivuxolimab. Adults with locally advanced or metastatic melanoma, renal cell carcinoma, hepatocellular carcinoma or head and neck squamous cell carcinoma were enrolled in the trial. CD4+ and CD8+ T cells were sorted separately from peripheral blood before TCR sequencing. Including cysteine and phenylalanine, the CDR3 has 14 amino acids. Only the CDR3 DNA is retained, 42 bases long and in frame from the first base. Trimming at the junction amounts to 3 bases on V and 4 bases on J, and the germline ends lie 10 bases apart. As encoded in the germline V gene, CDR1 is SGHDT while CDR2 is YYEEEE.

For sequencing of the TCRbeta CDR3 region, genomic DNA was extracted from the sorted cells. The immunoSEQ Assay was used for sequencing of TCRbeta CDR3 regions. What TCRdb holds here is the immuneACCESS table cut down to in-frame rearrangements. Part of the clones is not present; checked against another copy, under half of the missing clones reflect an unresolved V gene, and the others are unexplained. In all, the sample holds about 49,000 clones, and 85% of those were seen once. The ten largest make up approximately 20% of the sample. The research as a whole found: In partial responders in the 0.1-3.0 mg/kg groups, normalized peripheral clonal expansion was found to be among the lowest, especially among CD8+ T cells. Clonal expansion of both CD4+ and CD8+ blood T cells was observed from baseline to week 6 at doses 0.1 to 3.0 mg/kg. The antigen specificity of the clonally expanded peripheral T cells was not determined. After ivuxolimab, expanded clones were on average more numerous among CD8+ T cells than among CD4+ T cells. Low levels of normalized T-cell clonal expansion were also shown by some nonresponding patients.

The count of this clone is one. It has no known antigen specificity. One base away there is no much larger clone; base qualities are not given. The V and J genes are TRBV5-6 and TRBJ2-2, with TRBD1 perhaps the D gene, on 6 matching bases. The origin of this receptor is an adult with an advanced solid tumor such as melanoma, head and neck, liver or kidney cancer. This material consisted of CD4+ or CD8+ T cells sorted from blood, taken in a trial of the OX40 agonist ivuxolimab. DNA sequence: TGTGCCAGCAGCTCAGGGGACGGCACCGGGGAGCTGTTTTTT. This gives the protein CASSSGDGTGELFF.